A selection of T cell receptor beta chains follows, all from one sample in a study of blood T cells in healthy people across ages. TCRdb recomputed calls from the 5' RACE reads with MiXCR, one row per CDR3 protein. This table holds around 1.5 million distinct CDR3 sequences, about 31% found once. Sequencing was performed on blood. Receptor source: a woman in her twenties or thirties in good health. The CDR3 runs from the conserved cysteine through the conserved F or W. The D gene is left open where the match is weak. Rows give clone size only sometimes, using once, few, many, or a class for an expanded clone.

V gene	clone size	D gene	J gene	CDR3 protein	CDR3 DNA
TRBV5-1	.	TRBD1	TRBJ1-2	CAGSPGQAYGYTF	TGCGCCGGCAGCCCAGGACAGGCCTATGGCTACACCTTC
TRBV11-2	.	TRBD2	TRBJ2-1	CASSLGSGGSSYNEQFF	TGTGCCAGCAGCTTAGGAAGCGGGGGGAGCTCCTACAATGAGCAGTTCTTC
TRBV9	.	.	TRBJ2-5	CASSVGGYGGDQETQYF	TGTGCCAGCAGCGTAGGAGGATATGGAGGAGATCAAGAGACCCAGTACTTC
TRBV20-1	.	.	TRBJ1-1	CSAGGHALNTEAFF	TGCAGTGCTGGCGGACATGCTCTGAACACTGAAGCTTTCTTT
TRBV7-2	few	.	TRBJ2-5	CASSPGERQTQYF	TGTGCCAGCAGCCCCGGAGAGAGGCAGACCCAGTACTTC
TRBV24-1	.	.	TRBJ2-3	CATSVGLASTDTQYF	TGTGCCACCAGTGTCGGGCTAGCTAGCACAGATACGCAGTATTTT
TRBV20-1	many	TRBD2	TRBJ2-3	CSASFGGGPTDTQYF	TGCAGTGCTAGCTTCGGGGGGGGGCCGACAGATACGCAGTATTTT
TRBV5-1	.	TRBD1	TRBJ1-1	CASSSGQGPSRAFF	TGCGCCAGCAGCTCGGGACAGGGGCCGAGTCGGGCTTTCTTT
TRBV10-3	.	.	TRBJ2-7	CAISEGQSLTYEQYF	TGTGCCATCAGTGAGGGACAGTCTCTTACCTACGAGCAGTACTTC
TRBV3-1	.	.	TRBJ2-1	CASSQGVGRSYNEQFF	TGTGCCAGCAGCCAAGGTGTGGGGCGCTCCTACAATGAGCAGTTCTTC
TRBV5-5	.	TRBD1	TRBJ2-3	CASSQVPGQGQTDTQYF	TGTGCCAGCAGTCAAGTCCCGGGACAGGGACAAACAGATACGCAGTATTTT
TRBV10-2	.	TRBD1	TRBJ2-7	CASSDSAGGRDEQYF	TGCGCCAGCAGTGATTCGGCAGGGGGAAGGGACGAGCAGTACTTC
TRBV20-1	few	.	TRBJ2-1	CSASRDPRGNEQFF	TGCAGTGCTAGTAGGGACCCCCGCGGCAATGAGCAGTTCTTC
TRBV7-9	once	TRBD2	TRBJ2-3	CASSLGSGGGDTQYF	TGTGCCAGCAGCTTAGGGAGCGGGGGGGGCGATACGCAGTATTTT
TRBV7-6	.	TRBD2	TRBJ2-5	CASSSRLAGGPGETQYF	TGTGCCAGCAGCTCCCGACTAGCGGGGGGGCCGGGAGAGACCCAGTACTTC
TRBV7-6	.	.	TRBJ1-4	CASSLREGAATNEKLFF	TGTGCCAGCAGCTTAAGGGAAGGGGCTGCAACTAATGAAAAACTGTTTTTT
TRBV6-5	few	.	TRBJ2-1	CASSSHGTRDEQFF	TGTGCCAGCAGTTCCCACGGGACTCGCGATGAGCAGTTCTTC
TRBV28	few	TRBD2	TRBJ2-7	CATSGGRTYEQYF	TGTGCCACCAGCGGGGGACGAACCTACGAGCAGTACTTC
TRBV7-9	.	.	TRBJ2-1	CASSPLEVRYEQFF	TGTGCCAGCAGCCCTCTAGAGGTCCGATATGAGCAGTTCTTC
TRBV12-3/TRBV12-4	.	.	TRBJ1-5	CASREGGQPQHF	TGTGCCAGCAGGGAGGGAGGGCAGCCCCAGCATTTT
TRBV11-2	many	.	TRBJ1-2	CASSLGQAGGYTF	TGTGCCAGCAGCTTAGGCCAGGCGGGTGGCTACACCTTC
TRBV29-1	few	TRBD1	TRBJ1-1	CSAAGGDASTEAFF	TGCAGCGCAGCAGGGGGGGATGCGAGCACTGAAGCTTTCTTT
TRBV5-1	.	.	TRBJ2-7	CASGWDEDYEQYF	TGCGCCAGCGGCTGGGACGAGGACTACGAGCAGTACTTC
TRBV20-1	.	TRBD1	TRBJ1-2	CSAIDRGISYGYTF	TGCAGTGCTATTGACAGGGGTATCTCCTATGGCTACACCTTC
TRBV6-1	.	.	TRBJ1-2	CASSGWTLLNYGYTF	TGTGCCAGCAGTGGGTGGACATTGCTTAACTATGGCTACACCTTC
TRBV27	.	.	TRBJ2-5	CASSLSWGREETQYF	TGTGCCAGCAGTTTAAGTTGGGGCAGGGAGGAGACCCAGTACTTC
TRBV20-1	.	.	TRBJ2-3	CSASGQTDTQYF	TGCAGTGCTAGCGGGCAGACAGATACGCAGTATTTT
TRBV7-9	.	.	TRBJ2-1	CASSPGSLEQFF	TGTGCCAGCAGCCCGGGGTCTTTAGAGCAGTTCTTC
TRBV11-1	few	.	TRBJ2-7	CASSLEYRPYEQYF	TGTGCCAGCAGCTTAGAGTACAGACCCTACGAGCAGTACTTC
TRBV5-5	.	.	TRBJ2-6	CASSSAQAGANVLTF	TGTGCCAGCAGCTCCGCACAGGCTGGGGCCAACGTCCTGACTTTC
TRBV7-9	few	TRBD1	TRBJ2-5	CASNSPDRGETQYF	TGTGCCAGCAACTCACCGGACAGGGGGGAGACCCAGTACTTC
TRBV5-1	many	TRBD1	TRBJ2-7	CASSLEQGAYEQYF	TGCGCCAGCAGCTTGGAACAGGGGGCCTACGAGCAGTACTTC
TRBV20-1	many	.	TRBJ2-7	CSAPDGGTYEQYF	TGCAGTGCGCCAGACGGCGGGACCTACGAGCAGTACTTC
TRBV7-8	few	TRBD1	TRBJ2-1	CASSLGQNYYNEQFF	TGTGCCAGCAGCTTGGGACAGAATTACTACAATGAGCAGTTCTTC
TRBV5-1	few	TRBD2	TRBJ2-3	CASSWTGLATDTQYF	TGCGCCAGCAGCTGGACGGGACTAGCGACAGATACGCAGTATTTT
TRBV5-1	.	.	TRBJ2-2	CASSVQGDGELFF	TGCGCCAGCAGCGTACAGGGAGACGGGGAGCTGTTTTTT
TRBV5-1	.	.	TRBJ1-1	CASSLRDANTEAFF	TGCGCCAGCAGCTTGAGGGACGCGAACACTGAAGCTTTCTTT
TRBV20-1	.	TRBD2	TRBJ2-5	CSATGGTIQETQYF	TGCAGTGCAACGGGGGGGACGATACAAGAGACCCAGTACTTC
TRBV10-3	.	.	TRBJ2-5	CAISESLRAETQYF	TGTGCCATCAGTGAGTCGTTGAGGGCGGAGACCCAGTACTTC
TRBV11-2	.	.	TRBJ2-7	CASSFGLPPGYEQYF	TGTGCCAGCAGCTTTGGGCTACCACCCGGCTACGAGCAGTACTTC
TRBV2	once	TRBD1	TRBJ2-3	CATGTDRSTDTQYF	TGTGCCACCGGGACGGACAGGAGCACAGATACGCAGTATTTT
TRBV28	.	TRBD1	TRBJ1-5	CASRRNRGPYSNQPQHF	TGTGCCAGCAGACGTAACAGGGGGCCCTATAGCAATCAGCCCCAGCATTTT
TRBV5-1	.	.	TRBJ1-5	CTRTGSGNQPQHF	TGCACCAGAACGGGGTCGGGCAATCAGCCCCAGCATTTT
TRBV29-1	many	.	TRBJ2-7	CSVMDASSYEQYF	TGCAGCGTGATGGACGCGAGCTCCTACGAGCAGTACTTC
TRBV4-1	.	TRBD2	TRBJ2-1	CASSHSGTSGRHEQFF	TGCGCCAGCAGCCACTCCGGGACTAGCGGGAGGCATGAGCAGTTCTTC
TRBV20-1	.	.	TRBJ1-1	CSARDRSDDGYIF	TGCAGTGCTAGAGATAGGAGTGACGATGGCTACATCTTC
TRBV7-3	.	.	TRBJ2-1	CASSLTPAEQFF	TGTGCCAGCAGCCTGACGCCCGCGGAGCAGTTCTTC
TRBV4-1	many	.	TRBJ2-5	CASSPIRGAVETQYF	TGCGCCAGCAGCCCGATTCGGGGGGCCGTAGAGACCCAGTACTTC
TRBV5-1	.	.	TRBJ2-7	CASSLARGNYEQYF	TGCGCCAGCAGCTTGGCTCGCGGGAACTACGAGCAGTACTTC
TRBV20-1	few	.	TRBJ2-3	CSARGHGSTDTQYF	TGCAGTGCTAGAGGGCATGGAAGCACAGATACGCAGTATTTT
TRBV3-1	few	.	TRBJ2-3	CASSGKMMEGFWDTQYF	TGTGCCAGCAGCGGTAAAATGATGGAAGGCTTCTGGGATACGCAGTATTTT
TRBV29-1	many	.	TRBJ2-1	CSVATGGGQFF	TGCAGCGTCGCAACTGGAGGGGGGCAGTTCTTC
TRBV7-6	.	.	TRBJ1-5	CASSFEQGIGNQPQHF	TGTGCCAGCAGCTTTGAACAGGGAATTGGGAATCAGCCCCAGCATTTT
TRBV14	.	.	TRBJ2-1	CASSQGYIQDEQFF	TGTGCCAGCAGCCAAGGCTATATTCAGGATGAGCAGTTCTTC
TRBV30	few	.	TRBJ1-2	CAWAGSYGYTF	TGTGCCTGGGCAGGGAGCTATGGCTACACCTTC
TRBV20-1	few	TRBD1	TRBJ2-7	CSGMEAETGSYEQYF	TGCAGTGGAATGGAGGCCGAGACAGGGTCCTACGAGCAGTACTTC
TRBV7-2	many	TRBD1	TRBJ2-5	CASSSGPGTGGETQYF	TGTGCCAGCAGTTCAGGGCCTGGGACAGGTGGGGAGACCCAGTACTTC
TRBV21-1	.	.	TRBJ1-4	CASSKPRQGIEFGEKLFF	TGTGCCAGCAGCAAACCGCGGCAGGGTATTGAGTTTGGCGAAAAACTGTTTTTT
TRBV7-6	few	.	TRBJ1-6	CASSLNVGGSYNSPLHF	TGTGCCAGCAGCTTAAACGTTGGGGGCTCCTATAATTCACCCCTCCACTTT